This T cell receptor beta chain comes out of a study of cytomegalovirus exposure and HLA in healthy donors. Study overall: Most donors, 81% of approximately 400 genotyped, fell in the Caucasian-associated ancestry cluster.

The donors were healthy bone marrow donors. Germline lookup yields CDR1 MGHRA and CDR2 YSYEKL. V dropped 4 bases and J dropped 7 bases, with 23 bases sitting between them. The CDR3 has 17 residues. Both 60 Vbeta primers and 13 Jbeta primers went into the PCR. The data were produced by immunoSEQ multiplex PCR, yet TCRdb's version contains in-frame clones alone and is incomplete. The sample contains more than 15,000 clones, approximately 68% of which appear only once. The V and J genes are TRBV4-1 and TRBJ1-5, with D unresolved. The source of this sequence is a man aged 18 to 35 in good health and CMV-seronegative. Material: PBMCs. CDR3: CASSLDLVWAPGQPQHF. In DNA form, the CDR3 reads TGCGCCAGCAGCCTGGACCTCGTATGGGCACCGGGGCAGCCCCAGCATTTT.